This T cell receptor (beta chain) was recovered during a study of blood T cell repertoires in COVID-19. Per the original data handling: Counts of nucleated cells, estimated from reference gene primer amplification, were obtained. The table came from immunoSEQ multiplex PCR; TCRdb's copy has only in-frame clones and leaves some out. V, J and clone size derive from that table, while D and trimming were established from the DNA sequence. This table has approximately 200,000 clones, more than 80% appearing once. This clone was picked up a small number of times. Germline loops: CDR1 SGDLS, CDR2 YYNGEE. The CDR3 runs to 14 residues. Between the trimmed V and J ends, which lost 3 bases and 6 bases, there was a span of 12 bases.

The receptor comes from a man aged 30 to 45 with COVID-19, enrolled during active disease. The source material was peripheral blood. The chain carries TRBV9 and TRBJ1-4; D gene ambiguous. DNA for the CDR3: TGTGCCAGCAGCGGCCGTCGGGAAGATGAAAAACTGTTTTTT. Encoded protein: CASSGRREDEKLFF.